These T cell receptor beta chains were read from a single sample in a study of cytomegalovirus exposure and HLA in healthy donors. Data came from immunoSEQ multiplex PCR; TCRdb stores just in-frame clones and leaves some out. There are fewer than 200,000 clones in the sample; approximately 77% occur only once, and about 1.5% lies in the top ten. The specimen was PBMCs. Every receptor here comes from a male donor in good health and CMV-seronegative. Each CDR3 is given with its conserved first and last residue. D genes are given only for firm matches. Not all rows give a size; the values are once, few, many and, for expanded clones, a class.

>TRBJ1-5|TRBV4-1|-|15|-
CATRNREHSNQPQHF
TGCGCCACCCGGAATAGGGAGCATAGCAATCAGCCCCAGCATTTT
>TRBJ2-5|TRBV27|-|14|TRBD1
CASSLNRGQETQYF
TGTGCCAGCAGTTTAAACAGGGGGCAAGAGACCCAGTACTTC
>TRBJ1-1|TRBV5-1|-|14|-
CASSPTTVTTEAFF
TGCGCCAGCAGCCCAACTACGGTGACCACTGAAGCTTTCTTT
>TRBJ1-1|TRBV28|-|12|-
CASGSGTTTPVF
TGTGCCAGCGGGTCCGGGACAACTACACCGGTATTT
>TRBJ1-3|TRBV21-1|-|18|-
CASSTDPGIGRPGNTIYF
TGTGCCAGCAGCACAGACCCCGGGATAGGAAGACCTGGAAACACCATATATTTT
>TRBJ1-4|TRBV11-2|-|17|TRBD1
CASSSRTGDWPPEKLFF
TGTGCCAGCAGCTCCCGGACAGGGGACTGGCCCCCGGAAAAACTGTTTTTT
>TRBJ2-3|TRBV19|-|13|-
CASSIMPGDTQYF
TGTGCCAGTAGTATCATGCCCGGAGATACGCAGTATTTT
>TRBJ2-7|TRBV4-3|-|16|-
CASSQDSSTGLSEQYF
TGCGCCAGCAGCCAAGATAGCTCAACAGGGTTAAGTGAGCAGTACTTC
>TRBJ1-3|TRBV4-3|-|14|-
CASSQDPRGNTIYF
TGCGCCAGCAGCCAAGATCCCCGGGGAAACACCATATATTTT
>TRBJ2-7|TRBV9|-|12|-
CASSPGGYEQYF
TGTGCCAGCAGCCCCGGCGGCTACGAGCAGTACTTC
>TRBJ2-2|TRBV4-3|-|17|-
CASSQDLNGVAVGELFF
TGCGCCAGCAGCCAAGATCTCAACGGAGTCGCGGTCGGGGAGCTGTTTTTT
>TRBJ2-1|TRBV9|-|15|-
CASSVQGKNYNEQFF
TGTGCCAGCAGCGTTCAGGGTAAAAACTACAATGAGCAGTTCTTC
>TRBJ1-1|TRBV5-1|-|18|-
CASSFMTAGKSLNTEAFF
TGCGCCAGCAGCTTTATGACAGCGGGCAAGTCGTTGAACACTGAAGCTTTCTTT
>TRBJ2-5|TRBV19|-|15|TRBD2
CASSGTSGGKETQYF
TGTGCCAGTAGTGGGACTAGCGGGGGCAAAGAGACCCAGTACTTC
>TRBJ1-2|TRBV27|-|16|-
CASSLSTGQIGYGYTF
TGTGCCAGCAGTTTATCGACAGGCCAGATAGGCTATGGCTACACCTTC
>TRBJ1-1|TRBV4-3|few|15|-
CASSQDLGGGTEAFF
TGCGCCAGCAGCCAAGATCTCGGCGGGGGGACTGAAGCTTTCTTT
>TRBJ2-6|TRBV4-3|-|15|-
CASSHLIGESNVLTF
TGCGCCAGCAGCCATCTTATCGGGGAGTCCAACGTCCTGACTTTC
>TRBJ1-1|TRBV5-1|-|21|-
CASSLAPPSLRQTNMNTEAFF
TGCGCCAGCAGCTTGGCCCCTCCCTCCTTACGACAGACCAACATGAACACTGAAGCTTTCTTT
>TRBJ1-1|TRBV7-8|-|13|-
CASSLDRNTEAFF
TGTGCCAGCAGCTTAGACAGGAACACTGAAGCTTTCTTT
>TRBJ2-7|TRBV4-1|-|14|-
CASSLRSLGGEQYF
TGCGCCAGCAGCCTCCGATCATTAGGGGGCGAGCAGTACTTC
>TRBJ2-7|TRBV4-2|once|14|TRBD2
CASSVGGGSLEQYF
TGTGCCAGCAGCGTGGGGGGGGGATCACTGGAGCAGTACTTC
>TRBJ2-3|TRBV2|-|14|-
CASSVISPPDTQYF
TGTGCCAGCAGCGTCATAAGCCCCCCAGATACGCAGTATTTT
>TRBJ2-7|TRBV5-1|-|15|TRBD2
CASSPGVAGAYEQYF
TGCGCCAGCAGCCCGGGGGTAGCGGGGGCTTACGAGCAGTACTTC
>TRBJ1-2|TRBV13|-|16|TRBD1
CASSSTPGQGAHGYTF
TGTGCCAGCAGCTCGACCCCGGGACAGGGGGCGCATGGCTACACCTTC